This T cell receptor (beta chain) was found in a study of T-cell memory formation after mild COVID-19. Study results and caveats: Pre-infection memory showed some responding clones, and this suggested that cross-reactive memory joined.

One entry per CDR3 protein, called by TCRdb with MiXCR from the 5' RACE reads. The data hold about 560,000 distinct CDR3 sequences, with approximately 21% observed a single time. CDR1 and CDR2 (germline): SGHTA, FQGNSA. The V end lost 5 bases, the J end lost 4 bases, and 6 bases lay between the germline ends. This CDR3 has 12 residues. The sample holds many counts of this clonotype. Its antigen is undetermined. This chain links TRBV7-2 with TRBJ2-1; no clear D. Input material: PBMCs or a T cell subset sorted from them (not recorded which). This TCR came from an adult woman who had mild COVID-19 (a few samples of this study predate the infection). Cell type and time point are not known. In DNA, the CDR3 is TGTGCCAGCAGCGTGGGGTACAATGAGCAGTTCTTC. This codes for CASSVGYNEQFF.